This entry lists 26 T cell receptor beta chains sequenced from one sample in a study of T cells in Graves' hyperthyroidism and ophthalmopathy. RNA transcripts were the template for amplifying TCR beta CDR3 regions. A first-round RT-PCR of the TCR CDR3 used the HTBI primer set. TCRdb redid the calling of the multiplex PCR reads with MiXCR, one entry per CDR3 protein. The sample lists over 500,000 distinct CDR3 sequences, more than 15% occurring once. The sample consisted of blood. These receptors originate from a woman aged 25 to 39 with Graves' ophthalmopathy.

This clonotype was detected a few times. CDR3 DNA: TGTGCCAGCAGGCCCCAGGGGGGGTCCCACTACGAGCAGTACTTC. Its translation is CASRPQGGSHYEQYF. The chain is built from TRBV12-3 or TRBV12-4 and TRBJ2-7; TRBD1 or TRBD2 may be the D gene (7 bases each). This CDR3 has 15 residues. V gave up 6 bases and J gave up 3 bases, with 18 bases separating them.

This clonotype was counted at least ten times. The chain couples TRBV3-1 to TRBJ2-4; maybe TRBD1 (6 bases). The V gene's germline CDR1 is LGHDT and CDR2 YNNKEL (reference sequence). The CDR3 contains 17 residues. V lost 1 base and J 0 bases, leaving 13 bases between the germline ends. This chain's CDR3 is CASSQVPGHLAKNIQYF. DNA of the CDR3: TGTGCCAGCAGCCAAGTTCCGGGACATCTAGCCAAAAACATTCAGTACTTC.

In this sample, this clonotype turned up a few times. V gene TRBV24-1 combines with J gene TRBJ1-2, with D unresolved. The V and J ends lost 4 bases and 5 bases respectively, with 19 bases between them. Germline CDR1 KGHDR, CDR2 SFDVKD. This CDR3 spans 16 amino acids. The CDR3 DNA reads TGTGCCACCAGTGACCCTGCGGCAGCTAATCATTATGGCTACACCTTC. Translation: CATSDPAAANHYGYTF.

In its sample, this clonotype was seen many times. The chain joins TRBV2 to TRBJ2-2, with unresolved D. V dropped 3 bases and J dropped 6 bases, with 11 bases sitting between them. In germline, CDR1 is SNHLY, CDR2 FYNNEI. CDR3 length equals 14 residues. The CDR3 region is CASSEGNRAGELFF. CDR3 in DNA: TGTGCCAGCAGTGAGGGTAACCGGGCCGGGGAGCTGTTTTTT.

In its sample, this clonotype was seen many times. V and J are TRBV12-3 or TRBV12-4 and TRBJ1-5; no definite D call. V was cut by 3 bases and J by 2 bases, with 11 bases left in between. This CDR3 spans 15 amino acids. CDR3 sequence reads: CASSFRSRGNQPQHF. CDR3 coding DNA: TGTGCCAGCAGTTTTCGGTCTCGGGGCAATCAGCCCCAGCATTTT.

The table lists this clonotype with a few counts. The rearrangement uses TRBV10-3 and TRBJ1-5; D ambiguous. Between the trimmed V and J ends, which lost 5 bases and 1 base, there was a span of 9 bases. The germline V gene encodes CDR1 ENHRY and CDR2 SYGVKD. There are 14 residues in the CDR3. CDR3 nucleotides: TGTGCCATCAGTTCGCGGCAGAGCAATCAGCCCCAGCATTTT. Translating it yields CAISSRQSNQPQHF.

A note on this clonotype: A much more abundant neighbour one base away suggests this may be a read error. The genes are TRBV2 and TRBJ2-5, with D perhaps TRBD1 or TRBD2 (5 bases each). The CDR3 length is 13 residues. The germline CDR1 and CDR2 sequences are SNHLY and FYNNEI. The ends were cut back, 4 bases at V and 6 bases at J, with 12 bases in the middle. The CDR3 spells CASSGRGEKTQYF. The CDR3 bases are TGTGCCAGCAGTGGTAGGGGAGAGAAGACCCAGTACTTC. The whole variable domain, remainder taken from reference TRBV2 and TRBJ2-5, is EPEVTQTPSHQVTQMGQEVILRCVPISNHLYFYWYRQILGQKVEFLVSFYNNEISEKSEIFDDQFSVERPDGSNFTLKIRSTKLEDSAMYFCASSGRGEKTQYFGPGTRLLVL.

In its sample, this clonotype was seen a few times. The V and J genes are TRBV7-2 and TRBJ2-7; D is possibly TRBD2 (6 bases). CDR3 length equals 15 residues. Germline V lookup: CDR1 SGHTA, CDR2 FQGNSA. Trimming stripped 1 base from V and 4 bases from J, with 14 bases between. The CDR3 DNA sequence: TGTGCCAGCAGCTTAGTAGCGGAGTCATTGTACGAGCAGTACTTC. Protein sequence: CASSLVAESLYEQYF. The full variable domain, its missing parts supplied by reference TRBV7-2 and TRBJ2-7, is GAGVSQSPSNKVTEKGKDVELRCDPISGHTALYWYRQSLGQGLEFLIYFQGNSAPDKSGLPSDRFSAERTGGSVSTLTIQRTQQEDSAVYLCASSLVAESLYEQYFGPGTRLTVT.

At least ten counts were recorded for this clonotype. The chain is built from TRBV20-1 and TRBJ2-5, with D hard to call. The germline V gene has CDR1 DFQATT and CDR2 SNEGSKA (reference sequence). The V gene lost 8 bases and the J gene lost 0 bases, with 7 bases spanning the gap. CDR3 size: 11 residues. The CDR3 reads CSPADQETQYF. The DNA for the CDR3 is TGCAGTCCCGCGGACCAAGAGACCCAGTACTTC.

The chain couples TRBV7-9 to TRBJ1-2, with 10 bases lining up with TRBD1. This CDR3 spans 17 amino acids. From germline, CDR1 is SEHNR and CDR2 FQNEAQ (reference sequence). The trim removed 4 bases at V and 0 bases at J, leaving 8 bases unmatched. CDR3 in DNA: TGTGCCAGCAGCTCACTCCGGGACAGGGGACCTAACTATGGCTACACCTTC. Protein: CASSSLRDRGPNYGYTF.

Ten or more counts support this clonotype. The chain employs TRBV28 and TRBJ2-7; weak D call: TRBD1 (6 bases). V was pared by 8 bases and J by 1 base, with 18 bases between. Germline CDR1 reads MDHEN; CDR2 reads SYDVKM. The CDR3 length is 15 residues. The chain's CDR3 is CASESPLGQSYEQYF. The CDR3 DNA reads TGTGCCAGCGAATCTCCTTTAGGACAGTCCTACGAGCAGTACTTC. The full variable domain, completed using reference TRBV28 and TRBJ2-7, is DVKVTQSSRYLVKRTGEKVFLECVQDMDHENMFWYRQDPGLGLRLIYFSYDVKMKEKGDIPEGYSVSREKKERFSLILESASTNQTSMYLCASESPLGQSYEQYFGPGTRLTVT.

This clonotype appeared many times. V is TRBV4-3 and J is TRBJ1-1; maybe TRBD1 (5 bases). CDR1 LGHNA and CDR2 YSLEER come from the germline V gene. This CDR3 is 15 amino acids long. V lost 0 bases and J 8 bases, leaving 16 bases between the germline ends. The CDR3 spells CASSQEEQASREAFF. CDR3 bases: TGCGCCAGCAGCCAAGAAGAACAGGCCAGTAGGGAAGCTTTCTTT.

This clonotype was seen a few times. The V gene is TRBV6-2 or TRBV6-3, the J gene TRBJ1-2; no firm D call. Germline V gene sequence: CDR1 MNHEY, CDR2 SVGEGT. The CDR3 covers 16 residues. V shed 0 bases and J shed 2 bases, with 13 bases lying between them. The CDR3 DNA is TGTGCCAGCAGTTACTCCTCGACGTATTCCAACTATGGCTACACCTTC. Translating it yields CASSYSSTYSNYGYTF.

The chain uses TRBV28 and TRBJ1-2; 7 nucleotides line up with TRBD1. Germline CDR1 MDHEN, CDR2 SYDVKM. With 10 bases clipped from V and 5 bases from J, the junction kept 7 bases outside the gene matches. This CDR3 is built from 12 residues. The CDR3: CATYRGGYGYTF. The DNA for the CDR3 is TGTGCCACGTACAGGGGTGGTTATGGCTACACCTTC.

This clonotype showed up many times. The chain carries TRBV20-1 and TRBJ2-7; perhaps TRBD2 as D (7 bases). Trimming shortened V by 6 bases and J by 2 bases, and 17 bases separated the two germline ends. The CDR3 has 14 amino acids. Germline CDR1 is DFQATT and CDR2 is SNEGSKA (reference sequence). The CDR3 DNA follows: TGCAGTGCCTCAAGGGGGGGGGTTACCTACGAGCAGTACTTC. It translates to CSASRGGVTYEQYF.

This clonotype came up many times. The genes are TRBV18 and TRBJ1-1; possibly TRBD1 for D (5 bases). CDR3 length: 13 amino acids. The germline V and J ends were trimmed by 2 bases and 1 base, with 5 bases remaining between them. The germline gives CDR1 KGHSH, CDR2 LQKENI. The CDR3 DNA reads as TGTGCCAGCTCACCAGGACAGAACACTGAAGCTTTCTTT. Translating it yields CASSPGQNTEAFF.

This clonotype appeared a few times. This CDR3 is CASSTPHNPGRWLFF. The CDR3 coding sequence is TGTGCCAGCAGCACGCCGCATAACCCGGGAAGGTGGCTGTTTTTT. The chain recombines TRBV7-9 with TRBJ2-2; possibly TRBD2 for D (5 bases). V lost 5 bases and J lost 13, with 23 bases in between. Per the germline V gene, CDR1 is SEHNR and CDR2 is FQNEAQ (reference sequence). This CDR3 has 15 amino acids.

This clonotype has ten or more counts. The chain links TRBV28 to TRBJ1-3, with 10 positions matching TRBD1. This CDR3 region has 16 residues. V trimming: 5 bases; J trimming: 3 bases; junction bases outside the gene matches: 7. The V gene's germline CDR1 is MDHEN and CDR2 SYDVKM. CDR3 loop: CASSVRQGAGGNTIYF. The CDR3 bases are TGTGCCAGCAGTGTACGACAGGGGGCAGGTGGAAACACCATATATTTT.

The chain couples TRBV12-3 or TRBV12-4 to TRBJ2-7, with D possibly being TRBD1 (5 bases). CDR3 size: 16 residues. V lost 7 bases to trimming and J lost 0 bases, with 19 bases between them. CDR3 sequence (DNA): TGTGCCAGCACTCCAGGGAACCGGCGCGACTCCTACGAGCAGTACTTC. Protein: CASTPGNRRDSYEQYF.

This clonotype came up many times. The chain combines TRBV30 with TRBJ1-6; D is undetermined. Germline V CDR1 and CDR2: GTSNPN, SVGIG (reference sequence). The ends were cut back, 3 bases at V and 4 bases at J, with 22 bases in the middle. CDR3 length: 18 residues. The CDR3 spells CAWSDSAAVQLYNSPLHF. DNA for the CDR3: TGTGCCTGGAGCGACTCCGCAGCGGTACAGCTATATAATTCACCCCTCCACTTT.

This chain's CDR3 is CASSPNRGANEKLFF. CDR3 DNA: TGTGCCAGTAGCCCCAATAGGGGAGCTAATGAAAAACTGTTTTTT. The chain carries TRBV19 and TRBJ1-4; tentatively, D is TRBD1 (5 bases). This CDR3 has 15 amino acids. V gave up 6 bases and J gave up 3 bases, with 14 bases separating them. From germline, CDR1 is LNHDA and CDR2 SQIVND (reference sequence).

In its sample, this clonotype was seen many times. The rearrangement links TRBV7-2 to TRBJ2-3; 7 positions match TRBD2. Losses at the gene ends were 3 bases for V and 6 bases for J; bases not matched to a gene: 6. CDR1 SGHTA and CDR2 FQGNSA come from the germline V gene. The length of the CDR3 is 14 residues. The CDR3 spells CASSFRLARDTQYF. The CDR3 DNA reads as TGTGCCAGCAGCTTCCGACTAGCCAGGGATACGCAGTATTTT.

This clonotype showed up many times. This chain connects TRBV28 to TRBJ1-1; D is possibly TRBD1 (6 bases). There are 13 residues in the CDR3. V was cut by 5 bases and J by 5 bases, with 12 bases left in between. Germline loops: CDR1 MDHEN, CDR2 SYDVKM. Here the CDR3 reads CASSRGGATEAFF. The CDR3 DNA sequence: TGTGCCAGCAGTCGCGGGGGGGCTACTGAAGCTTTCTTT.

The chain couples TRBV7-9 to TRBJ2-5; D is uncertain. The ends were cut back, 10 bases at V and 5 bases at J, with 11 bases in the middle. Germline V gene data show CDR1 as SEHNR and CDR2 as FQNEAQ (reference sequence). There are 11 residues in the CDR3. The CDR3 protein is CATEKTETQYF. The CDR3 DNA is TGTGCCACTGAAAAAACGGAGACCCAGTACTTC.

The chain recombines TRBV20-1 with TRBJ2-5, with a weak D call TRBD1 (5 bases). Deletions cut 2 bases from V and 3 bases from J, with 19 bases between. The CDR3 is 16 residues long. CDR1 and CDR2 from the germline V gene are DFQATT and SNEGSKA (reference sequence). CDR3 in DNA: TGCAGTGCTAGATCTTTGTTGACAGAGCCAAAAGAGACCCAGTACTTC. Translated, it gives CSARSLLTEPKETQYF.

The chain recombines TRBV4-2 with TRBJ2-7; 9 nucleotides align to TRBD1. Unmatched junction bases numbered 9, after V lost 4 bases and J lost 2 bases. Germline assignment: CDR1 LGHNA and CDR2 YNFKEQ. The CDR3 totals 16 residues. This CDR3 reads CASSPNTGQGAYEQYF. The DNA of the CDR3 is TGTGCCAGCAGCCCGAACACGGGACAGGGCGCCTACGAGCAGTACTTC.